Given below is one T cell receptor (beta chain) in context. This entry is derived from a study of blood T cell repertoires in COVID-19. Turning to the study itself: The origin of the acute and convalescent COVID-19 samples was the United States, Italy and Spain. The analysed material was cDNA or gDNA that came from T cells, B-cell-depleted T cells, or PBMCs.

Methods used by the authors: Quantification of nucleated cells was approximated via reference gene primer amplification. The protocol was immunoSEQ multiplex PCR, while the TCRdb copy is restricted to in-frame clones and leaves out a portion. V, J and clone size are taken as reported in that table, and D and trimming were inferred from the DNA itself. The sample records 110,000 to 150,000 clones, roughly 86% being singletons. The clonotype originates from a human donor in a cohort sampled during active COVID-19. Material: peripheral blood.

The CDR3 DNA sequence: TGTGCCAGCAGCGGGGGGGTCCACGAGCAGTACTTC. Its translation: CASSGGVHEQYF. This chain joins TRBV5-4 and TRBJ2-7; 7 bases map to TRBD2. Trimming took 4 bases from V and 5 from J; bases not matched to a gene: 3. CDR1 SGHNT and CDR2 YYREEE come from the germline V gene (reference sequence). The CDR3 sequence is 12 residues long.